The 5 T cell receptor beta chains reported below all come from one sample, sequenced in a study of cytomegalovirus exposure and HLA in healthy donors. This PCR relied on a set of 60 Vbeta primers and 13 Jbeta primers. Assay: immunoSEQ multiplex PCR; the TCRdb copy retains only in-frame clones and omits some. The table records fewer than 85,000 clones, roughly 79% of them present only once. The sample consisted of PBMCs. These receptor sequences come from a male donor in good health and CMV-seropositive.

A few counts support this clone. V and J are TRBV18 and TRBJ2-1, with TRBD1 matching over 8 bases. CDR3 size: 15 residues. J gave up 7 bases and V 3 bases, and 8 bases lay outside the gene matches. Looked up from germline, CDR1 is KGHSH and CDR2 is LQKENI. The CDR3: CASSPRGRLGNEQFF. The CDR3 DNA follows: TGTGCCAGCTCACCCAGGGGGCGCCTCGGAAATGAGCAGTTCTTC. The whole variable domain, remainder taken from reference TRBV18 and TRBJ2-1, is NAGVMQNPRHLVRRRGQEARLRCSPMKGHSHVYWYRQLPEEGLKFMVYLQKENIIDESGMPKERFSAEFPKEGPSILRIQQVVRGDSAAYFCASSPRGRLGNEQFFGPGTRLTVL.

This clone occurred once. This CDR3 reads CASGLYSYNEQFF. Here the CDR3 DNA reads TGTGCTAGTGGTTTGTACAGTTACAATGAGCAGTTCTTC. The J gene is TRBJ2-1, the V gene TRBV12-5, with D unresolved. Germline V gene lookup returns CDR1 LGHNT and CDR2 FRNRAP. Trimming removed 2 bases from V and 4 bases from J, with 6 bases in between. The CDR3 totals 13 residues.

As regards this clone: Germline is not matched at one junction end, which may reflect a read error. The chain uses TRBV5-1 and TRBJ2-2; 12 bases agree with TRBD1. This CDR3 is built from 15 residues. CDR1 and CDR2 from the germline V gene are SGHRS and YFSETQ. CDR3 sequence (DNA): TGCGCCAGCAACTTGGGACAGGGGGCCATCGGGGAGCTGTTTTTT. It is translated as CASNLGQGAIGELFF.

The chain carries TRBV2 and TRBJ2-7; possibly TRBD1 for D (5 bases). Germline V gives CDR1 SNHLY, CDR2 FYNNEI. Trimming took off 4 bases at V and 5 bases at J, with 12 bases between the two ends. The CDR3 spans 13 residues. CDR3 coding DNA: TGTGCCAGCAGTGCGCAGGGATTCCACGAGCAGTACTTC. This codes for CASSAQGFHEQYF.

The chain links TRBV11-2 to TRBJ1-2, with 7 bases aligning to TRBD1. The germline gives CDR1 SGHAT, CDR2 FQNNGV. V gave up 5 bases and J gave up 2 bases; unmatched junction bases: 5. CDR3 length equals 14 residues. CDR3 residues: CASSTGTENYGYTF. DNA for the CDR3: TGTGCCAGCAGCACCGGGACAGAAAACTATGGCTACACCTTC.